This record concerns one T cell receptor beta chain sequence. This record belongs to a study of blood T cell repertoires in COVID-19. Study overall: Sample material is recorded as cDNA or gDNA derived from T cells, B-cell-depleted T cells, or PBMCs.

Germline values: CDR1 MNHEY, CDR2 SVGAGI. Trimming cost V 6 bases and J 10 bases; bases outside gene matches: 10. There are 13 residues in the CDR3. Generated by immunoSEQ multiplex PCR, the TCRdb table keeps only in-frame clones and is missing some. The data contain around 280,000 clones, just under 90% of them singletons. The chain recombines TRBV6-5 with TRBJ1-2; 8 bases are shared with TRBD1. The receptor comes from a woman in her thirties with COVID-19, enrolled during active disease. Sequencing was performed on peripheral blood. DNA of the CDR3: TGTGCCAGCAGCATGGGACAGGCGTCGGTCTACACCTTC. Its protein is CASSMGQASVYTF.